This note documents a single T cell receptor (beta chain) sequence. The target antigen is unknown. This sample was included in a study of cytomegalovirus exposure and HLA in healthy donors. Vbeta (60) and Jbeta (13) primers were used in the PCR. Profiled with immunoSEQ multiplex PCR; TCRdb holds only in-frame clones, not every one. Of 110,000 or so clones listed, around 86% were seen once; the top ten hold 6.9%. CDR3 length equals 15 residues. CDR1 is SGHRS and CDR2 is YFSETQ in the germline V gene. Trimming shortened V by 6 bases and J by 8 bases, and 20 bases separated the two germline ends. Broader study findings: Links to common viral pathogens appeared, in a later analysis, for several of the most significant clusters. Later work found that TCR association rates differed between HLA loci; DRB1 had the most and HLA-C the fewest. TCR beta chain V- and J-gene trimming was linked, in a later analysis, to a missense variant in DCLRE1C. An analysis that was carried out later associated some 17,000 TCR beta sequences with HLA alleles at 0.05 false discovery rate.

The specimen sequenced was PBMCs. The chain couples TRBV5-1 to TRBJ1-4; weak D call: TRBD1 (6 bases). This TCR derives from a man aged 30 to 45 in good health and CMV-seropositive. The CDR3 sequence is CASKLQGFPGEKLFF. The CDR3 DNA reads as TGCGCCAGCAAATTACAGGGTTTTCCGGGGGAAAAACTGTTTTTT.